This T cell receptor beta chain was obtained from a study of PD-1 blockade in classical Hodgkin lymphoma. Each patient experienced a relapse that followed autologous stem cell transplantation, and brentuximab vedotin exposure varied. The CDR3 consists of 16 residues. CDR1 and CDR2 (germline): LNHDA, SQIVND (reference sequence). Trimming shortened V by 3 bases and J by 1 base, and 14 bases separated the two germline ends. Clones were read by immunoSEQ multiplex PCR, and TCRdb kept only the in-frame ones, dropping some. The sample carries about 100,000 clones, roughly nine tenths recorded once. The chain recombines TRBV19 with TRBJ2-3, with D perhaps matching TRBD1 (5 bases). This TCR derives from a human donor with classical Hodgkin lymphoma. This material consisted of peripheral blood mononuclear cells (PBMCs), taken before the second cycle of nivolumab. CDR3 bases: TGTGCCAGTAGTATTTCTGGGGCCGTGGGCACAGATACGCAGTATTTT. Amino acids: CASSISGAVGTDTQYF. The variable domain in full, completed from reference TRBV19 and TRBJ2-3, reads DGGITQSPKYLFRKEGQNVTLSCEQNLNHDAMYWYRQDPGQGLRLIYYSQIVNDFQKGDIAEGYSVSREKKESFPLTVTSAQKNPTAFYLCASSISGAVGTDTQYFGPGTRLTVL.